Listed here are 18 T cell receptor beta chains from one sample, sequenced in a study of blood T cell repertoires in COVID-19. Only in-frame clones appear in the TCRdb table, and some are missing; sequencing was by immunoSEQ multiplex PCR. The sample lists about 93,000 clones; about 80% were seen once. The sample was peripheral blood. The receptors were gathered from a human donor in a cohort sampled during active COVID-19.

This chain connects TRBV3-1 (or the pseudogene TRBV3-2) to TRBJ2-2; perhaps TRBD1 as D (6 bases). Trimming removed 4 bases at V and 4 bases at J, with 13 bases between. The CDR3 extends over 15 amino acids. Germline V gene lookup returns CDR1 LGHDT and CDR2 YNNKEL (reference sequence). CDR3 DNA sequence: TGTGCCAGCAGCCGGACACAGGGAATCACCGGGGAGCTGTTTTTT. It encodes CASSRTQGITGELFF.

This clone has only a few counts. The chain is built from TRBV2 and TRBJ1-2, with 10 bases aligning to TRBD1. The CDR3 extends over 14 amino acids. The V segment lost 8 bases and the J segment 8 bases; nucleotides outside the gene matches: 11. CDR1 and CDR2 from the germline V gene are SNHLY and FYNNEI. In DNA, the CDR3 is TGTGCCAGCTCGAATGAGGGACAGGGGTACGGCTACACCTTC. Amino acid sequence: CASSNEGQGYGYTF.

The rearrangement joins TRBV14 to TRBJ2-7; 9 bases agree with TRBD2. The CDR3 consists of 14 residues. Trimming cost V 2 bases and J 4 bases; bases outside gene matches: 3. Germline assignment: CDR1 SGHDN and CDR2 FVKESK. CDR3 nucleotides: TGTGCCAGCAGCCAACCGGGACTAGCTTACGAGCAGTACTTC. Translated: CASSQPGLAYEQYF.

The CDR3 nucleotides read TGCGCCAGCAGCTTGGACAGCGGGGGGTCCGCCGGGGAGCTGTTTTTT. Its protein product is CASSLDSGGSAGELFF. The chain carries TRBV5-1 and TRBJ2-2, with 9 bases fitting TRBD2. The CDR3 is 16 residues long. With 0 bases clipped from V and 6 bases from J, the junction kept 6 bases outside the gene matches. Germline V gives CDR1 SGHRS, CDR2 YFSETQ.

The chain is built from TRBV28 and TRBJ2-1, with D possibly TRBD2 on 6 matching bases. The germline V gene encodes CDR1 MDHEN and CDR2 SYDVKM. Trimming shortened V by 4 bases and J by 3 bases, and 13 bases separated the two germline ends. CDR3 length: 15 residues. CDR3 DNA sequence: TGTGCCAGCAGTTACCGGGGGACCCTCTACAATGAGCAGTTCTTC. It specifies CASSYRGTLYNEQFF. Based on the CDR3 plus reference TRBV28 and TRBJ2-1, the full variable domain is DVKVTQSSRYLVKRTGEKVFLECVQDMDHENMFWYRQDPGLGLRLIYFSYDVKMKEKGDIPEGYSVSREKKERFSLILESASTNQTSMYLCASSYRGTLYNEQFFGPGTRLTVL.

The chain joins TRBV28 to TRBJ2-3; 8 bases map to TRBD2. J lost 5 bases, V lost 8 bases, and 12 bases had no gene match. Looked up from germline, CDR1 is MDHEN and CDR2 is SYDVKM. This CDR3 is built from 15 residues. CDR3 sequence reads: CASGFTGGWGDTQYF. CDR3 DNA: TGTGCCAGCGGCTTCACGGGAGGGTGGGGAGATACGCAGTATTTT.

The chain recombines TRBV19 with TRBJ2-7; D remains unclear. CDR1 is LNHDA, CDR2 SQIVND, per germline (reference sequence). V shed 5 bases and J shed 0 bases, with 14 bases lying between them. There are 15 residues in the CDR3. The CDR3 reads CASSPSTGSSYEQYF. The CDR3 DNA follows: TGTGCCAGTAGTCCATCGACTGGAAGCTCCTACGAGCAGTACTTC.

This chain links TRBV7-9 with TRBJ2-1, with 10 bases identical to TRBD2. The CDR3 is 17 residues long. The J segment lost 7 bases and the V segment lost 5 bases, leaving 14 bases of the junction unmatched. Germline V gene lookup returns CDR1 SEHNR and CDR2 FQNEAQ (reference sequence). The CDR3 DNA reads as TGTGCCAGCAGCCATATGACTAGCGGGTGGGGCTTTAATGAGCAGTTCTTC. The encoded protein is CASSHMTSGWGFNEQFF.

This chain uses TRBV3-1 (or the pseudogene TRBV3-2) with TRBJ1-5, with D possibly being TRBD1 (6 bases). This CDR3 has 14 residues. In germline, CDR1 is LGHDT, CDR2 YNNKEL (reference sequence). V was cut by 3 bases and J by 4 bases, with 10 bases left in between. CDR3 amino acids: CASSQGQQNQPQHF. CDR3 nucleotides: TGTGCCAGCAGCCAGGGACAACAGAATCAGCCCCAGCATTTT.

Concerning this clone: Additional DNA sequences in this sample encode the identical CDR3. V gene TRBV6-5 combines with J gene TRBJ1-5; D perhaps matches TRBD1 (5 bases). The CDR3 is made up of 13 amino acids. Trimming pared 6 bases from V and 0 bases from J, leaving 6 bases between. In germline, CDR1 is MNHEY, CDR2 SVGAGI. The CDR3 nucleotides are TGTGCCAGCAGAGACAGTAGCAATCAGCCCCAGCATTTT. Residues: CASRDSSNQPQHF.

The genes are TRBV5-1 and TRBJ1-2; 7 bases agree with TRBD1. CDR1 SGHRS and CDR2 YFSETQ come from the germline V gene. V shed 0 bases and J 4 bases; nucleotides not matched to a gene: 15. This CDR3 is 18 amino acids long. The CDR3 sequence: CASSLEPGGFDGSYGYTF. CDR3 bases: TGCGCCAGCAGCTTGGAACCAGGGGGATTTGACGGTAGCTATGGCTACACCTTC.

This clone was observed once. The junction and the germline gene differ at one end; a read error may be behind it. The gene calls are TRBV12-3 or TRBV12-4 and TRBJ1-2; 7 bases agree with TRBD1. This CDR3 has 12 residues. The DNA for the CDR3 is TGTGCCAGCAGCTTCGACAGGGTCAAGTTCCTTTTC. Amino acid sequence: CASSFDRVKFLF.

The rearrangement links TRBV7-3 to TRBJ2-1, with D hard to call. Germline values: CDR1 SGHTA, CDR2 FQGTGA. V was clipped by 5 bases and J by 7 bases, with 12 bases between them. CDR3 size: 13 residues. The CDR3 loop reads CASSPPGFNEQFF. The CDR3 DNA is TGTGCCAGCAGCCCCCCGGGTTTTAATGAGCAGTTCTTC.

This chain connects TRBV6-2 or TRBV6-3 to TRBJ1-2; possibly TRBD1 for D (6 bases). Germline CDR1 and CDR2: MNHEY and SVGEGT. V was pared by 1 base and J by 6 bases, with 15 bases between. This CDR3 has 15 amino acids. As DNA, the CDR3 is TGTGCCAGCAGTTACTTTACGGCAGGGGAAAATGGCTACACCTTC. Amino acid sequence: CASSYFTAGENGYTF.

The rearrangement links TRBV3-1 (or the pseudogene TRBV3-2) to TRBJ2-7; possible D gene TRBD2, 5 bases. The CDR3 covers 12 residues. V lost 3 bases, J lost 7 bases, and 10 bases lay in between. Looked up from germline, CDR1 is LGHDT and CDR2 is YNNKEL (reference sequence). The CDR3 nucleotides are TGTGCCAGCAGCCACAGAGGGAAAGAGCAGTACTTC. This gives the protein CASSHRGKEQYF.

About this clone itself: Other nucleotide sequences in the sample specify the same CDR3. CDR3 DNA: TGTGCCAGCAGCTTGACAGGCGAGCAGTACTTC. It is translated as CASSLTGEQYF. The rearrangement links TRBV7-9 to TRBJ2-7, with a weak D call TRBD1 (6 bases). The CDR3 runs 11 residues. The germline V and J ends were trimmed by 3 bases and 6 bases, with 6 bases remaining between them. Germline V lookup: CDR1 SEHNR, CDR2 FQNEAQ (reference sequence).

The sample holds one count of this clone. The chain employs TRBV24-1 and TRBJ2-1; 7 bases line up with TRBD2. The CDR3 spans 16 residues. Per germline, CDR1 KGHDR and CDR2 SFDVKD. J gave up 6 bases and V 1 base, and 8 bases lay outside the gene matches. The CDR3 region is CATSDLSGKTVNEQFF. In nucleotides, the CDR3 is TGTGCCACCAGTGATTTAAGCGGGAAAACGGTCAATGAGCAGTTCTTC.

The CDR3 region has the DNA TGTGCCAGCAGCCTCGGGACTAGCGGGGGGGCGTATGAGACCCAGTACTTC. It yields the protein CASSLGTSGGAYETQYF. The chain has TRBV7-9 and TRBJ2-5, with TRBD2 identical over 16 bases. V was clipped by 5 bases and J by 5 bases; unmatched bases: 8. The germline V gene has CDR1 SEHNR and CDR2 FQNEAQ (reference sequence). The CDR3 runs 17 residues. Looking up the rest from reference TRBV7-9 and TRBJ2-5 gives the full variable domain: DTGVSQNPRHKITKRGQNVTFRCDPISEHNRLYWYRQTLGQGPEFLTYFQNEAQLEKSRLLSDRFSAERPKGSFSTLEIQRTEQGDSAMYLCASSLGTSGGAYETQYFGPGTRLLVL.